The T cell receptor (beta chain) described here comes from a study of CXCR3-negative and CXCR3-positive naive CD8 T cells. The authors prepared UMI-labeled TRB cDNA libraries by 5' RACE. For each CDR3 protein, TCRdb gives one entry from its re-call of the 5' RACE reads, without DNA. The data show fewer than 95,000 distinct CDR3 sequences, and the top ten clones hold approximately 1.5%. The CDR3 runs to 16 residues. The germline CDR1 and CDR2 sequences are SGHTA and FQGTGA. CD45RO-CCR7+CD27+CD95- marked naive CD8+ T cells. Study findings and constraints: The study found more hydrophobic TRB CDR3s in CXCR3-positive naive cells than in CXCR3-negative naive cells.

For this clonotype: The target antigen is unknown.

The sequenced material came from naive CXCR3- CD8+ T cells from blood. The sample's subset: CD45RO-CCR7+CD27+CD95- naive CD8+ T cells lacking CXCR3 (TNR3-). This chain joins TRBV7-3 and TRBJ2-1; without DNA, the TCRdb call of TRBD1 cannot be checked. This receptor was taken from a human donor in good health. Some clones in this sample may be carry-over from other donors' samples. The CDR3 spells CASSLMSGGPPNEQFF.